Presented here are 27 T cell receptor beta chains from one specimen sequenced in a study of blood T cell repertoires in COVID-19. The repertoire was sequenced with immunoSEQ multiplex PCR; TCRdb's copy has only in-frame clones and lacks some. The sample comprises about 82,000 clones, 80% of which are singletons, and more than 10% rests with the top ten. The sequenced sample was peripheral blood. The receptor set was obtained from a woman aged 40-49 years with active or convalescent COVID-19.

The chain has TRBV7-2 and TRBJ1-2; 7 bases are a match to TRBD1. V trimming: 3 bases; J trimming: 7 bases; junction bases outside the gene matches: 5. Germline CDR1 reads SGHTA; CDR2 reads FQGNSA. CDR3 size: 13 residues. This CDR3 reads CASSLEGAGGYTF. The CDR3 DNA reads TGTGCCAGCAGCTTGGAGGGGGCGGGTGGCTACACCTTC. Together with reference TRBV7-2 and TRBJ1-2, the CDR3 gives the full variable domain: GAGVSQSPSNKVTEKGKDVELRCDPISGHTALYWYRQSLGQGLEFLIYFQGNSAPDKSGLPSDRFSAERTGGSVSTLTIQRTQQEDSAVYLCASSLEGAGGYTFGSGTRLTVV.

V gene TRBV9 combines with J gene TRBJ1-2; weak D call: TRBD1 (6 bases). The V end was cut by 3 bases, the J end by 4 bases, with 16 bases between. This CDR3 comprises 15 residues. CDR1 is SGDLS and CDR2 is YYNGEE in the germline V gene. This chain's CDR3 is CASSESGGGSYGYTF. CDR3 nucleotides: TGTGCCAGCAGCGAGAGTGGGGGGGGCAGCTATGGCTACACCTTC.

This chain connects TRBV29-1 to TRBJ1-1; tentative D call: TRBD1 (5 bases). V lost 4 bases and J 3 bases, leaving 9 bases between the germline ends. This CDR3 is built from 12 residues. Germline CDR1 reads SQVTM; CDR2 reads ANQGSEA. The CDR3 spells CSVGGRDTEAFF. The CDR3, as DNA: TGCAGCGTTGGGGGCAGGGACACTGAAGCTTTCTTT. Full variable domain (outside the CDR3, taken from reference TRBV29-1 and TRBJ1-1): SAVISQKPSRDICQRGTSLTIQCQVDSQVTMMFWYRQQPGQSLTLIATANQGSEATYESGFVIDKFPISRPNLTFSTLTVSNMSPEDSSIYLCSVGGRDTEAFFGQGTRLTVV.

CDR3 sequence: CASSSFSGGSYEQYF. The DNA of the CDR3 is TGTGCCAGCAGCTCCTTCTCCGGGGGCTCCTACGAGCAGTACTTC. This chain links TRBV7-6 with TRBJ2-7, with D perhaps TRBD2 (6 bases). The CDR3 consists of 15 residues. The germline gives CDR1 SGHVS, CDR2 FNYEAQ. The germline V and J ends were trimmed by 4 bases and 0 bases, with 13 bases remaining between them.

The rearrangement joins TRBV29-1 to TRBJ1-5; D is unresolved. From germline, CDR1 is SQVTM and CDR2 ANQGSEA. The CDR3 spans 13 residues. Trimming removed 1 base at V and 7 bases at J, with 11 bases between. In nucleotides, the CDR3 is TGCAGCGTTGAAGGGCAGGTCGGCCAGCCCCAGCATTTT. Translation: CSVEGQVGQPQHF.

The chain couples TRBV21-1 to TRBJ2-7; the D call in the table, TRBD2, was not verified against the DNA. TRBV21-1 is assigned pseudogene status. The CDR3 sequence is 16 residues long. This CDR3 reads CASSNRIAGEDYEQYF. DNA for the CDR3: TGTGCCAGCAGCAATCGAATCGCGGGGGAGGACTACGAGCAGTACTTC.

The rearrangement uses TRBV19 and TRBJ1-5, with no clear D. The CDR3 sequence is 15 residues long. Germline CDR1 and CDR2: LNHDA and SQIVND (reference sequence). The ends were cut back, 3 bases at V and 2 bases at J, with 11 bases in the middle. CDR3 in amino acids: CASSMAAAGNQPQHF. DNA of the CDR3: TGTGCCAGTAGTATGGCGGCCGCCGGCAATCAGCCCCAGCATTTT.

This chain connects TRBV10-3 to TRBJ2-7; TRBD1 matches 8 bases. After removal of 4 bases from V and 4 bases from J, the junction contained 6 bases not matched to a gene. CDR1 and CDR2 (germline): ENHRY, SYGVKD. The CDR3 has 14 residues. The CDR3: CAISVGQGSYEQYF. The CDR3 DNA is TGTGCCATCAGTGTCGGACAGGGATCATACGAGCAGTACTTC.

The J gene is TRBJ2-7, the V gene TRBV4-1; TRBD1 is a possible D gene (5 bases). The V gene lost 1 base and the J gene lost 7 bases, with 17 bases spanning the gap. Per the germline V gene, CDR1 is MGHRA and CDR2 is YSYEKL. CDR3 length: 15 amino acids. CDR3 amino acids: CASSQGGLSDGEQYF. The CDR3 coding sequence is TGCGCCAGCAGCCAAGGGGGCCTGTCGGACGGGGAGCAGTACTTC.

The CDR3 spells CASSLDRGREKLFF. The CDR3 bases are TGCGCCAGCAGCTTGGACAGGGGACGTGAAAAACTGTTTTTT. The chain employs TRBV5-1 and TRBJ1-4; TRBD1 matches 7 bases. V lost 0 bases, J lost 7 bases, and 3 bases stayed unmatched. Germline-derived CDR1 and CDR2 are SGHRS and YFSETQ. The CDR3 is 14 amino acids.

The chain joins TRBV5-1 to TRBJ2-1; 11 nucleotides align to TRBD2. The CDR3 extends over 13 amino acids. In germline, CDR1 is SGHRS, CDR2 YFSETQ. With V trimmed by 7 bases and J by 9 bases, 6 bases remained unmatched. CDR3 nucleotides: TGCGCCAGCCGTCCCGGGACTAGCGGTGAGCAGTTCTTC. Translated: CASRPGTSGEQFF. Supplemented by reference TRBV5-1 and TRBJ2-1, the full variable domain reads KAGVTQTPRYLIKTRGQQVTLSCSPISGHRSVSWYQQTPGQGLQFLFEYFSETQRNKGNFPGRFSGRQFSNSRSEMNVSTLELGDSALYLCASRPGTSGEQFFGPGTRLTVL.

The gene calls are TRBV11-2 and TRBJ1-4, with TRBD1 as a possible D gene (6 bases). This CDR3 spans 13 amino acids. Trimming shortened V by 1 base and J by 8 bases, and 8 bases separated the two germline ends. In germline, CDR1 is SGHAT, CDR2 FQNNGV. CDR3 region: CASSLGTAEKLFF. CDR3 DNA: TGTGCCAGCAGCTTAGGGACAGCCGAAAAACTGTTTTTT.

This clone was observed a few times. The chain couples TRBV19 to TRBJ1-2, with no clear D. Between the trimmed V and J ends, which lost 2 bases and 8 bases, there was a span of 15 bases. The CDR3 sequence is 14 residues long. In germline, CDR1 is LNHDA, CDR2 SQIVND (reference sequence). The CDR3 here is CASSIIEGSGGYTF. CDR3 nucleotides: TGTGCCAGTAGTATAATAGAGGGCTCGGGCGGCTACACCTTC.

On this clone itself: The same CDR3 arises from other DNA sequences in this sample as well. The V and J genes are TRBV12-3 or TRBV12-4 and TRBJ1-2; possible D gene TRBD1, 6 bases. The V end lost 1 base, the J end lost 8 bases, and 11 bases lay between the germline ends. This CDR3 is 13 amino acids long. CDR3: CASSLGTVSGYTF. CDR3 nucleotides: TGTGCCAGCAGTTTAGGGACAGTATCCGGCTACACCTTC.

This chain joins TRBV7-9 and TRBJ1-1, with D tentatively TRBD1 (6 bases). Germline V gene sequence: CDR1 SEHNR, CDR2 FQNEAQ (reference sequence). Trimming stripped 8 bases from V and 4 bases from J, with 17 bases between. The CDR3 runs to 14 residues. DNA for the CDR3: TGTGCCAGCTCTCCTTCAACACAGGGCACTGAAGCTTTCTTT. It yields the protein CASSPSTQGTEAFF. The whole variable domain, remainder taken from reference TRBV7-9 and TRBJ1-1, is DTGVSQNPRHKITKRGQNVTFRCDPISEHNRLYWYRQTLGQGPEFLTYFQNEAQLEKSRLLSDRFSAERPKGSFSTLEIQRTEQGDSAMYLCASSPSTQGTEAFFGQGTRLTVV.

This rearrangement joins TRBV5-1 to TRBJ2-7; maybe TRBD1 (5 bases). The germline V gene encodes CDR1 SGHRS and CDR2 YFSETQ. The CDR3 sequence is 15 residues long. V lost 1 base to trimming and J lost 0 bases, with 11 bases between them. CDR3 region: CASSLSQGFSYEQYF. As DNA, the CDR3 is TGCGCCAGCAGCTTGAGTCAGGGTTTCTCCTACGAGCAGTACTTC.

The V gene is TRBV12-5, the J gene TRBJ2-3, with 9 nucleotides matching TRBD2. This CDR3 has 16 residues. With V trimmed by 0 bases and J by 3 bases, 4 bases remained unmatched. Germline V gives CDR1 LGHNT, CDR2 FRNRAP. As DNA, the CDR3 is TGTGCTAGTGGTTTGGTACCTAGCGGGATTACAGATACGCAGTATTTT. It translates to CASGLVPSGITDTQYF.

The chain combines TRBV7-2 with TRBJ2-5; maybe TRBD2 (6 bases). Germline V CDR1 and CDR2: SGHTA, FQGNSA. V was cut by 5 bases and J by 7 bases, with 17 bases left in between. The CDR3 extends over 14 amino acids. The CDR3 DNA follows: TGTGCCAGCAGCGCGGGACTCCTCGAGCTGACCCAGTACTTC. Residues: CASSAGLLELTQYF. Based on the CDR3 plus reference TRBV7-2 and TRBJ2-5, the full variable domain is GAGVSQSPSNKVTEKGKDVELRCDPISGHTALYWYRQSLGQGLEFLIYFQGNSAPDKSGLPSDRFSAERTGGSVSTLTIQRTQQEDSAVYLCASSAGLLELTQYFGPGTRLLVL.

V and J are TRBV5-4 and TRBJ2-2, with 8 bases fitting TRBD1. This CDR3 contains 16 residues. Trimming cost V 1 base and J 4 bases; bases outside gene matches: 6. Germline CDR1 is SGHNT and CDR2 is YYREEE (reference sequence). In DNA, the CDR3 is TGTGCCAGCAGCTTGTACCAGGGGGCGATCACCGGGGAGCTGTTTTTT. Residues: CASSLYQGAITGELFF. Together with reference TRBV5-4 and TRBJ2-2, the CDR3 gives the full variable domain: ETGVTQSPTHLIKTRGQQVTLRCSSQSGHNTVSWYQQALGQGPQFIFQYYREEENGRGNFPPRFSGLQFPNYSSELNVNALELDDSALYLCASSLYQGAITGELFFGEGSRLTVL.

This chain uses TRBV28 with TRBJ1-1, with D hard to call. The germline V and J ends were trimmed by 7 bases and 7 bases, with 10 bases remaining between them. The CDR3 loop spans 11 amino acids. Germline CDR1 MDHEN, CDR2 SYDVKM. The CDR3 DNA reads TGTGCCAGCATCGCGCGTGATGAAGCTTTCTTT. Encoded protein: CASIARDEAFF.

On this clone: The same CDR3 arises from other DNA sequences in this sample as well. The genes are TRBV27 and TRBJ1-3; the D gene is possibly TRBD1 (5 bases). The V and J ends lost 0 bases and 4 bases respectively, with 7 bases between them. Germline lookup yields CDR1 MNHEY and CDR2 SMNVEV (reference sequence). The CDR3 has 14 residues. The CDR3 bases are TGTGCCAGCAGTTTATCTGGGGGGGGAAACACCATATATTTT. Protein product: CASSLSGGGNTIYF.

This clone showed up just a few times. This chain joins TRBV7-9 and TRBJ2-7, with 10 bases matching TRBD2. CDR1 and CDR2 from the germline V gene are SEHNR and FQNEAQ (reference sequence). CDR3 length: 13 residues. J was trimmed by 7 bases and V by 5 bases; bases with no gene match: 5. The CDR3 DNA reads as TGTGCCAGCAGCCCAAGGACTAGCGGAGAGCAGTACTTC. This gives the protein CASSPRTSGEQYF.

The chain employs TRBV28 and TRBJ2-7; 9 nucleotides align to TRBD1. This CDR3 contains 16 residues. V trimming: 5 bases; J trimming: 2 bases; junction bases outside the gene matches: 10. Germline-derived CDR1 and CDR2 are MDHEN and SYDVKM. The CDR3 DNA sequence: TGTGCCAGCAGTGGACAAGGACAGGGGAATACCTACGAGCAGTACTTC. Translated, it gives CASSGQGQGNTYEQYF.

J is TRBJ2-3 and V is TRBV5-1; D remains unclear. V was clipped by 2 bases and J by 0 bases, with 7 bases between them. Germline CDR1 is SGHRS and CDR2 is YFSETQ. The CDR3 runs 14 residues. CDR3 in DNA: TGCGCCAGCAGCTTCAGTGTTAGCACAGATACGCAGTATTTT. Translating gives CASSFSVSTDTQYF.

The chain employs TRBV6-1 and TRBJ2-5, with 11 bases matching TRBD1. J was trimmed by 4 bases and V by 3 bases; bases with no gene match: 1. The length of the CDR3 is 14 residues. CDR1 and CDR2 (germline): MNHNS, SASEGT. The CDR3 region has the DNA TGTGCCAGCAGTGAGGGACAGGGGGGAGAGACCCAGTACTTC. Protein: CASSEGQGGETQYF.

The chain is built from TRBV2 and TRBJ1-2; TRBD1 matches 8 bases. Unmatched junction bases numbered 12, after V lost 7 bases and J lost 8 bases. This CDR3 is built from 14 residues. Germline V gene lookup returns CDR1 SNHLY and CDR2 FYNNEI. The CDR3 DNA reads as TGTGCCAGCACCCCAGGGCAGGGGGCGGTAGGCTACACCTTC. Protein sequence: CASTPGQGAVGYTF.

This clone was seen once. The chain carries TRBV9 and TRBJ1-5, with 8 bases lining up with TRBD1. The CDR3 extends over 16 amino acids. Germline CDR1 and CDR2: SGDLS and YYNGEE. J lost 3 bases, V lost 0 bases, and 5 bases had no gene match. The CDR3 loop is CASSVDPDRVNQPQHF. In DNA form, the CDR3 reads TGTGCCAGCAGCGTAGATCCGGACAGGGTCAATCAGCCCCAGCATTTT. Full variable domain (rest looked up from reference TRBV9 and TRBJ1-5): DSGVTQTPKHLITATGQRVTLRCSPRSGDLSVYWYQQSLDQGLQFLIQYYNGEERAKGNILERFSAQQFPDLHSELNLSSLELGDSALYFCASSVDPDRVNQPQHFGDGTRLSIL.